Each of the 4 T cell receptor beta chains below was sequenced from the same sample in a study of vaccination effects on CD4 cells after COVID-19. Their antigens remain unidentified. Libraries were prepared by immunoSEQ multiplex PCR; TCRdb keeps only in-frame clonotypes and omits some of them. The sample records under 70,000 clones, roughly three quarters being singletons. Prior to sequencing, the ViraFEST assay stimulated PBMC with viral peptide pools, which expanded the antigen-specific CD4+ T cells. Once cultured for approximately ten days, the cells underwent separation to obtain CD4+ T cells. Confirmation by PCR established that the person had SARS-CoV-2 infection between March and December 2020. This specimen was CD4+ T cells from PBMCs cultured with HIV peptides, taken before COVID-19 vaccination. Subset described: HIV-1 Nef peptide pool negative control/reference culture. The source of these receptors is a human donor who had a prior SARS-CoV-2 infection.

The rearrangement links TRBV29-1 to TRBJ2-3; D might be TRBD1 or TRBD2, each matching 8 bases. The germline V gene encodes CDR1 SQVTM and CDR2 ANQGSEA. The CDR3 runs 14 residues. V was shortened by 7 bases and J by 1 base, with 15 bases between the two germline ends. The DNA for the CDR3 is TGCAGCGCCGGGGGGGGACAGGGCACAGATACGCAGTATTTT. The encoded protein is CSAGGGQGTDTQYF.

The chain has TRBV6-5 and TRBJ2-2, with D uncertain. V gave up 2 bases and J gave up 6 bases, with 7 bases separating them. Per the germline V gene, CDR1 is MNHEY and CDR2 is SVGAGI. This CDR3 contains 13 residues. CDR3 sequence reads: CASSYGSAGELFF. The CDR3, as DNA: TGTGCCAGCAGTTACGGCTCGGCCGGGGAGCTGTTTTTT.

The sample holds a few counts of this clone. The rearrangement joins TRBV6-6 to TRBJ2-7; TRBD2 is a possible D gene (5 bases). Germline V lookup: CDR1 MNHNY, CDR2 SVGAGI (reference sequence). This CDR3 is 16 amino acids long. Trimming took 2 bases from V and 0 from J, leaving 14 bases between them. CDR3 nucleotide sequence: TGTGCCAGCAGTTACGGTGGCGGGTTAAGCTCCTACGAGCAGTACTTC. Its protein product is CASSYGGGLSSYEQYF.

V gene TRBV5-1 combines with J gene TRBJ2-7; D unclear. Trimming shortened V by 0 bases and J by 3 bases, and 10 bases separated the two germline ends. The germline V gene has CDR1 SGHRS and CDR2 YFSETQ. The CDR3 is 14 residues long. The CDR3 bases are TGCGCCAGCAGCTTGGTAAGCCCTGACTACGAGCAGTACTTC. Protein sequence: CASSLVSPDYEQYF.